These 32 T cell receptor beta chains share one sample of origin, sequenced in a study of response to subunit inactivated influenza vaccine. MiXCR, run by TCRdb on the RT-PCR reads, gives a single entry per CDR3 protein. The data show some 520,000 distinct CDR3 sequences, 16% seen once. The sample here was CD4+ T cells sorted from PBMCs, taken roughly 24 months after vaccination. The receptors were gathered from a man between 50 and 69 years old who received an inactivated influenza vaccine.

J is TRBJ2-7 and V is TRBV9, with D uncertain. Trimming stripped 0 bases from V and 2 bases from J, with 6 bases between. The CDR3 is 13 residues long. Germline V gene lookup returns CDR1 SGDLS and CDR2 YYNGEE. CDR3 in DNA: TGTGCCAGCAGCGTAGCTTCAGCCTACGAGCAGTACTTC. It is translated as CASSVASAYEQYF.

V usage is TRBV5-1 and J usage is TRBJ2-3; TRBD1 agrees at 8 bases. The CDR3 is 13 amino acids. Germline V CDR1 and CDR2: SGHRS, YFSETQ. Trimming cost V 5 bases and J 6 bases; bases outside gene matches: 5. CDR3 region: CASRGQVSDTQYF. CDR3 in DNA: TGCGCCAGCAGGGGACAGGTTTCTGATACGCAGTATTTT.

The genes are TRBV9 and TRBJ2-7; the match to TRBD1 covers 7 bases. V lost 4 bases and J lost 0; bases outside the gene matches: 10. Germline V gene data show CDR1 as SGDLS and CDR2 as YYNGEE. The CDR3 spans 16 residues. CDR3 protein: CASSPLGGGRSYEQYF. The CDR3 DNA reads TGTGCCAGCAGCCCGTTAGGGGGCGGGCGCTCCTACGAGCAGTACTTC.

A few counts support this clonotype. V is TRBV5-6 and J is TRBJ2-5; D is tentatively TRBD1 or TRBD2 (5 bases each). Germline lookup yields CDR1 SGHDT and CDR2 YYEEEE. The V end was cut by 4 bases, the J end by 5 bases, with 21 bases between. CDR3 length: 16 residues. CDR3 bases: TGTGCCAGCAGCAACGGGGCCAGGACCGGTTTGGAGACCCAGTACTTC. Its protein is CASSNGARTGLETQYF.

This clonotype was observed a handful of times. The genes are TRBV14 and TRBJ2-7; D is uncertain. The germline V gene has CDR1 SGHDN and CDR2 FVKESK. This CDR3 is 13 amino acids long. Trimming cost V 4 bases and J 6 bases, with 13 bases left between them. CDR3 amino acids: CASSRRGPSEQYF. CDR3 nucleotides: TGTGCCAGCAGCCGCCGCGGTCCCTCCGAGCAGTACTTC.

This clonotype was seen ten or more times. CDR3 bases: TGCGCCAGCAGCTTGCAGGACGGGAGTCATGGCTACACCTTC. This sequence encodes CASSLQDGSHGYTF. This chain joins TRBV5-1 and TRBJ1-2; no definite D call. Trimming removed 1 base from V and 6 bases from J, with 13 bases in between. The CDR3 runs to 14 residues. Germline V gene lookup returns CDR1 SGHRS and CDR2 YFSETQ.

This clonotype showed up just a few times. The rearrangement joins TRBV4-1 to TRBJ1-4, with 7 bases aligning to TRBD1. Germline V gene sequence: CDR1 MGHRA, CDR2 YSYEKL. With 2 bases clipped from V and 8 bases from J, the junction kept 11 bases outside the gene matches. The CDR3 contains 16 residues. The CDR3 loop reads CASSQPTGRGSEKLFF. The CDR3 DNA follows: TGCGCCAGCAGCCAACCGACAGGGCGCGGGTCCGAAAAACTGTTTTTT.

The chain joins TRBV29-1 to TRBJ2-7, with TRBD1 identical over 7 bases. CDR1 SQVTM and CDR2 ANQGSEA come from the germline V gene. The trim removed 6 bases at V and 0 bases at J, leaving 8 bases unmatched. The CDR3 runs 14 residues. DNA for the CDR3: TGCAGCGTGTCCGGGACAGAAAGCTCCTACGAGCAGTACTTC. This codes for CSVSGTESSYEQYF.

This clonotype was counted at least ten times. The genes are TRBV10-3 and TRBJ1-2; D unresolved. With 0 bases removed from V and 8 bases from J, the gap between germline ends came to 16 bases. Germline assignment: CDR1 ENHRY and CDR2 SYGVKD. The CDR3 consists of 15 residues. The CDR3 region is CAISESIRESGGYTF. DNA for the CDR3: TGTGCCATCAGTGAGTCGATTCGGGAATCGGGCGGCTACACCTTC.

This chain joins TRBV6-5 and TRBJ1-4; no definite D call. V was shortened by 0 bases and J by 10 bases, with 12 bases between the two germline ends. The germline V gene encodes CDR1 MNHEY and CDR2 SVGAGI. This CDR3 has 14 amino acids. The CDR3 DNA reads TGTGCCAGCAGTTACTCGATACTCACCGGAAAACTGTTTTTT. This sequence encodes CASSYSILTGKLFF.

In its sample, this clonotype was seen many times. In nucleotides, the CDR3 is TGCAGTGCTAGAGTGGGCAGGGGGTATAGCAATCAGCCCCAGCATTTT. This sequence encodes CSARVGRGYSNQPQHF. The chain employs TRBV20-1 and TRBJ1-5; 7 bases are shared with TRBD1. V lost 1 base, J lost 0 bases, and 6 bases stayed unmatched. CDR3 length: 16 residues. In germline, CDR1 is DFQATT, CDR2 SNEGSKA (reference sequence).

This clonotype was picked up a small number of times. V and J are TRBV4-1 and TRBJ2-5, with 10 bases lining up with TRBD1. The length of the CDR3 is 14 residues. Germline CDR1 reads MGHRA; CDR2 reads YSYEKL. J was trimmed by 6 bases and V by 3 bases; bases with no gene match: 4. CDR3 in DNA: TGCGCCAGCAGCCACCCGGGACAGGGGAAGACCCAGTACTTC. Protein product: CASSHPGQGKTQYF.

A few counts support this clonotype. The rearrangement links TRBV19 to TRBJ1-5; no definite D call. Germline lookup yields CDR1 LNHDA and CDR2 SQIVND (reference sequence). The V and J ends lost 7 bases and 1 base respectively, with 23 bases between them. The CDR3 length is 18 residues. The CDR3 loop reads CASNKKKEEVLSNQPQHF. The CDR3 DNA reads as TGTGCCAGTAACAAAAAAAAGGAGGAGGTCTTGAGCAATCAGCCCCAGCATTTT. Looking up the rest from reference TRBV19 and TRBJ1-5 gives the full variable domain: DGGITQSPKYLFRKEGQNVTLSCEQNLNHDAMYWYRQDPGQGLRLIYYSQIVNDFQKGDIAEGYSVSREKKESFPLTVTSAQKNPTAFYLCASNKKKEEVLSNQPQHFGDGTRLSIL.

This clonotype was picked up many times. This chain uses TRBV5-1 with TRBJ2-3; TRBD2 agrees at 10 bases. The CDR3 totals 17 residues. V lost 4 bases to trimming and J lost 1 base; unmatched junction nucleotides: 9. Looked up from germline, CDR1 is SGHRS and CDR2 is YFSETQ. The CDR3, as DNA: TGCGCCAGCAGCCCGTCGACTAGCGGGCACCGCACAGATACGCAGTATTTT. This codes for CASSPSTSGHRTDTQYF.

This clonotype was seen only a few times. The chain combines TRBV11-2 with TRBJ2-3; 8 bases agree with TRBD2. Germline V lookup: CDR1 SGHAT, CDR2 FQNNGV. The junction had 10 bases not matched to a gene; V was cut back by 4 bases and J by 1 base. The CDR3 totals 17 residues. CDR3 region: CASSYIFGGAGTDTQYF. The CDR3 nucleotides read TGTGCCAGCAGCTATATTTTCGGGGGGGCTGGCACAGATACGCAGTATTTT.

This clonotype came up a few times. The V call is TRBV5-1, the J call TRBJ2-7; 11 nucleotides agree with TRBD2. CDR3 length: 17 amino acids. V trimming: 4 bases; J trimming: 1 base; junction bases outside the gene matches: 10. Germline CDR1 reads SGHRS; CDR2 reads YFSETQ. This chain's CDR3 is CASSIKLAGEPSYEQYF. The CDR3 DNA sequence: TGCGCCAGCAGCATTAAACTAGCGGGAGAACCTTCCTACGAGCAGTACTTC.

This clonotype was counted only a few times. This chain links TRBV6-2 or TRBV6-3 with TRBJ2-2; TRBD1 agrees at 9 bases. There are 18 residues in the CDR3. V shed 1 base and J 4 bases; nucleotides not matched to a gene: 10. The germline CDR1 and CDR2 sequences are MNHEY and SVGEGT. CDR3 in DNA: TGTGCCAGCAGTTACTTACGGGACAGGGTGGTAACCACCGGGGAGCTGTTTTTT. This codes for CASSYLRDRVVTTGELFF.

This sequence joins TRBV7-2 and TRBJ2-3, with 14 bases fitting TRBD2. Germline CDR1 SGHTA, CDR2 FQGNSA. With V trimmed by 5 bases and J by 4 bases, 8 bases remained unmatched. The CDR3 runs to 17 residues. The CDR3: CASSRRTSGGFADTQYF. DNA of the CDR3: TGTGCCAGCAGCCGACGGACTAGCGGGGGGTTTGCAGATACGCAGTATTTT.

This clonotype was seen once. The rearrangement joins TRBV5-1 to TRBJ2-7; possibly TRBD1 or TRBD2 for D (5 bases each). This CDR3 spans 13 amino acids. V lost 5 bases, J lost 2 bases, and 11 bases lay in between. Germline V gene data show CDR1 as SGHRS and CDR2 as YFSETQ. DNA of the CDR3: TGCGCCAGCAGTCGGGACGGCCCCTACGAGCAGTACTTC. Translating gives CASSRDGPYEQYF.

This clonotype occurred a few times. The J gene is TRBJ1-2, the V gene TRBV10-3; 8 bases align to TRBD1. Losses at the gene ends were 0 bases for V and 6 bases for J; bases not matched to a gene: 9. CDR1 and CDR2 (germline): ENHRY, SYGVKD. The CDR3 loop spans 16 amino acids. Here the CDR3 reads CAISESRDRISNGYTF. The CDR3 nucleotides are TGTGCCATCAGTGAGTCCCGGGACAGGATTAGTAATGGCTACACCTTC.

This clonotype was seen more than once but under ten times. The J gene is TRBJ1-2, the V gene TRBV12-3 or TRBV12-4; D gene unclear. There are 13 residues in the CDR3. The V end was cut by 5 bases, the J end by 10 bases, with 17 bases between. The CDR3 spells CASSLRSRSFYTF. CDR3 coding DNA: TGTGCCAGCAGTCTTAGGTCCCGGAGTTTCTACACCTTC.

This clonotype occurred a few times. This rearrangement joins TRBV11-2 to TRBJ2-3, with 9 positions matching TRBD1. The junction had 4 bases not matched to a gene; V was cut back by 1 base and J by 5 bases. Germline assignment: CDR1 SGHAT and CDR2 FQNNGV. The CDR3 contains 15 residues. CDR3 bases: TGTGCCAGCAGCTTAGCCGGGACAGGGCTAGATACGCAGTATTTT. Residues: CASSLAGTGLDTQYF. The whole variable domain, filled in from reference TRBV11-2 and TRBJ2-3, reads EAGVAQSPRYKIIEKRQSVAFWCNPISGHATLYWYQQILGQGPKLLIQFQNNGVVDDSQLPKDRFSAERLKGVDSTLKIQPAKLEDSAVYLCASSLAGTGLDTQYFGPGTRLTVL.

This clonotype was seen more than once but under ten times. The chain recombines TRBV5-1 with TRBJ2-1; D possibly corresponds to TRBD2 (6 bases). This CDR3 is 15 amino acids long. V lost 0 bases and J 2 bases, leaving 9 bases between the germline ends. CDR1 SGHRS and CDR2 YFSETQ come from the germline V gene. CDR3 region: CASSLAGAAYNEQFF. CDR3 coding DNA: TGCGCCAGCAGCTTGGCGGGAGCGGCCTACAATGAGCAGTTCTTC. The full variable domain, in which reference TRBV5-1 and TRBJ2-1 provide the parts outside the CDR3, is KAGVTQTPRYLIKTRGQQVTLSCSPISGHRSVSWYQQTPGQGLQFLFEYFSETQRNKGNFPGRFSGRQFSNSRSEMNVSTLELGDSALYLCASSLAGAAYNEQFFGPGTRLTVL.

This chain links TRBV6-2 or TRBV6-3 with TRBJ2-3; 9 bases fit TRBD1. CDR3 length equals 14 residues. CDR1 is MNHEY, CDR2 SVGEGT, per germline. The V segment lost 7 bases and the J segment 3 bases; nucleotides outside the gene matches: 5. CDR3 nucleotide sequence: TGTGCCAGCACCAAGACAGGGGGTACAGATACGCAGTATTTT. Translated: CASTKTGGTDTQYF.

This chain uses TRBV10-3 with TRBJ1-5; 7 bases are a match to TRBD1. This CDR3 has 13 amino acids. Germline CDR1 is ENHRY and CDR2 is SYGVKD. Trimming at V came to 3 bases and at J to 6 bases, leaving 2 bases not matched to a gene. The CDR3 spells CAISDTGVQPQHF. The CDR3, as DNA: TGTGCCATCAGTGATACAGGGGTTCAGCCCCAGCATTTT.

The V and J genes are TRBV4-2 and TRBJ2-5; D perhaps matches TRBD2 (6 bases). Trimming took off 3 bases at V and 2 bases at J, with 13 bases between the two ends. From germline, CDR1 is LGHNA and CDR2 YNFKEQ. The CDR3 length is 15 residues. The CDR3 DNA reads TGTGCCAGCAGCCACCTAGGGCGGGAACAAGAGACCCAGTACTTC. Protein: CASSHLGREQETQYF.

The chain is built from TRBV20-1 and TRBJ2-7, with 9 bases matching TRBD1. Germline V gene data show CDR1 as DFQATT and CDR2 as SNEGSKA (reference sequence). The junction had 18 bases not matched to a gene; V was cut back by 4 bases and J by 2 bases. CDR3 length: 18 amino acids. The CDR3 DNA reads TGCAGTGCTACCCCCGAAACAGGGGGCTACTCTGCCACCTACGAGCAGTACTTC. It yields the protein CSATPETGGYSATYEQYF.

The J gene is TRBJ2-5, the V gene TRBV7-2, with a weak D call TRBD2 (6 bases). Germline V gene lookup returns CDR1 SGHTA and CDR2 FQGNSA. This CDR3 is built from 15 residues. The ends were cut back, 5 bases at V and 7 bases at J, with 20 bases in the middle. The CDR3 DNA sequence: TGTGCCAGCAGCCCCGTTGTACTGGGGGGAGGGACCCAGTACTTC. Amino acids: CASSPVVLGGGTQYF.

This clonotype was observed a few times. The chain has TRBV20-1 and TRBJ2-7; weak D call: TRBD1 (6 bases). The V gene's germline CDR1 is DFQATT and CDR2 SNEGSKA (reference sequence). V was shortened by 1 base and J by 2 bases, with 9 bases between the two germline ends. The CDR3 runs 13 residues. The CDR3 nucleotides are TGCAGTGCTAGAGTTTGGACAGCCTACGAGCAGTACTTC. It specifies CSARVWTAYEQYF.

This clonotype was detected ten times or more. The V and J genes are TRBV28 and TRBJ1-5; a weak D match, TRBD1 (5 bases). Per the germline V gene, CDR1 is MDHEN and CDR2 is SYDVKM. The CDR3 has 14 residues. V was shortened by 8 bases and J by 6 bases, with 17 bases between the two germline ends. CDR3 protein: CASGARQLIQPQHF. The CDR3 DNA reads TGTGCCAGCGGTGCCCGACAGTTAATTCAGCCCCAGCATTTT.

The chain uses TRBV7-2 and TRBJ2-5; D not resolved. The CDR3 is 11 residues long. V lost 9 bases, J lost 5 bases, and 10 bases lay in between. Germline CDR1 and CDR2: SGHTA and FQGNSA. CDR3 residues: CASLALETQYF. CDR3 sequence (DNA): TGTGCCAGTCTGGCTCTGGAGACCCAGTACTTC.

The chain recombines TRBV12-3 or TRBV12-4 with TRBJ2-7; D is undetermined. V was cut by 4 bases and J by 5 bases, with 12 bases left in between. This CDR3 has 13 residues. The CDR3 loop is CASSSLGHHEQYF. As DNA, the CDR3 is TGTGCCAGCAGTTCCCTGGGCCATCACGAGCAGTACTTC.